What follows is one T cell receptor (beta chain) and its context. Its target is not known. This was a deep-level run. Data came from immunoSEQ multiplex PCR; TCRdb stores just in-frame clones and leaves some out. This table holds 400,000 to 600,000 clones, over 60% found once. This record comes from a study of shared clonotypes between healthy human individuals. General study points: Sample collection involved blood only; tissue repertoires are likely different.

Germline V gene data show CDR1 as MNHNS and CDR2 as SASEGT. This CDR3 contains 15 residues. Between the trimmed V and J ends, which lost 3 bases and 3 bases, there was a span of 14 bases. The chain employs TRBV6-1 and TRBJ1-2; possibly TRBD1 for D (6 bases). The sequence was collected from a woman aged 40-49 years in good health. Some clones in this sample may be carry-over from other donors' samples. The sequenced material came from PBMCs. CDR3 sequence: CASSEIGDTYYGYTF. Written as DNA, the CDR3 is TGTGCCAGCAGTGAGATTGGGGACACCTACTATGGCTACACCTTC.